This is a list of T cell receptor beta chains from one sample in a study of T cells in Graves' hyperthyroidism and ophthalmopathy. From the multiplex PCR reads, TCRdb called clonotypes with MiXCR, one entry per CDR3 protein. The sample has about 540,000 distinct CDR3 sequences; 40% to 55% are singletons. Sample: peripheral blood or thyroid tissue (not recorded which). These receptors all stem from a woman aged 18-29 years with Graves' hyperthyroidism. Both conserved end residues are part of each CDR3. The D gene is left open where the match is weak. Clone size is given for some rows only: seen once, a few or many times, or a class if the clone is expanded.

clone_size	d_call	j_call	v_call	cdr3_length	cdr3_aa	cdr3_nt
-	-	TRBJ2-5	TRBV9	15	CASSRGTLGGETQYF	TGTGCCAGCAGCCGTGGGACTCTCGGAGGGGAGACCCAGTACTTC
many	TRBD2	TRBJ2-7	TRBV7-8	17	CASSSRGSGISSYEQYF	TGTGCCAGCAGCTCCCGGGGTAGCGGGATCAGCTCCTACGAGCAGTACTTC
few	-	TRBJ2-7	TRBV14	11	CASGAAYEQYF	TGTGCCAGCGGCGCAGCCTACGAGCAGTACTTC
few	-	TRBJ1-6	TRBV7-8	12	CAKRETNSPLHF	TGTGCTAAGAGGGAGACGAATTCACCCCTCCACTTT
-	-	TRBJ1-1	TRBV29-1	11	CSLAEWTEAFF	TGCAGCTTGGCCGAGTGGACTGAAGCTTTCTTT
few	-	TRBJ2-3	TRBV2	13	CASSDGAGDTQYF	TGTGCCAGCAGTGACGGGGCAGGAGATACGCAGTATTTT
-	-	TRBJ1-1	TRBV20-1	14	CSARVEGSGTEAFF	TGCAGTGCTAGGGTCGAGGGATCGGGCACTGAAGCTTTCTTT
-	TRBD1	TRBJ2-2	TRBV24-1	16	CATSDHTGGGTGELFF	TGTGCCACCAGTGATCACACAGGGGGCGGAACCGGGGAGCTGTTTTTT
-	-	TRBJ1-2	TRBV2	13	CASKITGGMGYTF	TGTGCCAGCAAGATAACGGGAGGGATGGGCTACACCTTC
few	TRBD1	TRBJ1-5	TRBV7-2	16	CASSYNTTDRDQPQHF	TGTGCCAGCAGCTACAACACAACCGACAGGGACCAGCCCCAGCATTTT
-	-	TRBJ1-2	TRBV2	14	CASSGGTFNYGYTF	TGTGCCAGCAGTGGGGGGACATTTAACTATGGCTACACCTTC
-	TRBD2	TRBJ2-7	TRBV19	15	CASRDPSGVPYEQYF	TGTGCCAGCAGAGACCCTAGCGGGGTCCCCTACGAGCAGTACTTC
few	-	TRBJ1-1	TRBV2	14	CASGPLGSYTEAFF	TGTGCCAGCGGCCCTTTGGGGAGTTATACTGAAGCTTTCTTT
-	TRBD1	TRBJ2-7	TRBV7-2	15	CASSQPRDRVYEQYF	TGTGCCAGCAGCCAACCCCGGGACAGGGTCTACGAGCAGTACTTC
-	TRBD1	TRBJ2-5	TRBV2	15	CASNGLGTVIETQYF	TGTGCCAGCAATGGGCTAGGGACAGTAATTGAGACCCAGTACTTC
few	TRBD1	TRBJ1-2	TRBV7-9	15	CASSLEGTGIYGYTF	TGTGCCAGCAGCTTAGAGGGGACAGGGATCTATGGCTACACCTTC
few	TRBD1	TRBJ1-1	TRBV24-1	17	CATRSTRDRGENTEAFF	TGTGCCACCAGATCGACCCGGGACAGGGGTGAGAACACTGAAGCTTTCTTT
-	-	TRBJ1-1	TRBV10-3	15	CASSLDGWGDTEAFF	TGTGCCAGCAGTTTAGATGGCTGGGGAGACACTGAAGCTTTCTTT
few	TRBD1	TRBJ1-2	TRBV10-3	18	CASMLYGPYGGTGGGYTF	TGTGCCAGCATGCTCTACGGCCCGTACGGAGGGACAGGGGGAGGCTACACCTTC
-	-	TRBJ2-2	TRBV19	14	CASSIKGQTGELFF	TGTGCCAGTAGTATAAAAGGCCAAACCGGGGAGCTGTTTTTT
-	TRBD1	TRBJ1-2	TRBV29-1	12	CSVGQGGEGYTF	TGCAGCGTGGGACAGGGCGGAGAGGGCTACACCTTC
few	TRBD2	TRBJ2-2	TRBV7-3	16	CASSELARSNTGELFF	TGTGCCAGCAGCGAACTAGCGAGGTCGAACACCGGGGAGCTGTTTTTT
few	TRBD2	TRBJ2-7	TRBV7-7	15	CASSPRLAGTYEQYF	TGCGCCAGCAGCCCCCGACTAGCGGGTACCTACGAGCAGTACTTC
few	TRBD2	TRBJ2-7	TRBV20-1	13	CSAGTSGRGEQYF	TGCAGTGCCGGGACTAGCGGGAGGGGGGAGCAGTACTTC
-	-	TRBJ1-1	TRBV7-3	13	CASSLWGGREAFF	TGTGCCAGCAGCTTATGGGGGGGCCGTGAAGCTTTCTTT
many	-	TRBJ2-2	TRBV29-1	14	CSVEVWSGTGELFF	TGCAGCGTTGAAGTGTGGAGCGGGACCGGGGAGCTGTTTTTT
-	TRBD1	TRBJ2-7	TRBV29-1	13	CSAVTGTGNEQYF	TGCAGCGCTGTTACCGGGACAGGTAACGAGCAGTACTTC
-	TRBD1	TRBJ2-2	TRBV11-2	15	CASSTRQGGTGELFF	TGTGCCAGCAGCACCCGACAGGGTGGTACCGGGGAGCTGTTTTTT
-	-	TRBJ2-5	TRBV19	19	CASSATTYHQLASQETQYF	TGTGCCAGTAGTGCAACAACCTACCACCAATTAGCATCCCAAGAGACCCAGTACTTC
-	-	TRBJ2-5	TRBV29-1	14	CSVVPGSTKETQYF	TGCAGCGTTGTACCCGGGTCTACGAAAGAGACCCAGTACTTC
-	TRBD1	TRBJ2-6	TRBV2	15	CASCDRGHGANVLTF	TGTGCCAGCTGTGACAGGGGGCACGGGGCCAACGTCCTGACTTTC
-	-	TRBJ1-6	TRBV15	12	CATSRPLGDRHF	TGTGCCACCAGCAGACCCCTCGGGGATCGGCACTTT
-	TRBD1	TRBJ1-5	TRBV29-1	12	CSRTTGGGPQHF	TGCAGTCGTACTACAGGGGGCGGTCCCCAGCATTTT
-	-	TRBJ1-5	TRBV7-2	17	CASSLLQFPGPGGPQHF	TGTGCCAGCAGCTTACTTCAGTTTCCAGGACCGGGGGGGCCCCAGCATTTT
-	-	TRBJ2-7	TRBV6-6	16	CASQISNRASSYEQYF	TGTGCCAGCCAGATCTCAAACAGGGCGAGCTCCTACGAGCAGTACTTC
few	TRBD2	TRBJ2-1	TRBV29-1	14	CSVEGALLANEQFF	TGCAGCGTTGAAGGGGCCTTACTAGCGAATGAGCAGTTCTTC
-	-	TRBJ1-5	TRBV19	18	CASSPHPSGGSGNQPQHF	TGTGCCAGTAGTCCCCACCCGTCCGGGGGAAGCGGGAATCAGCCCCAGCATTTT
-	TRBD1	TRBJ1-5	TRBV19	15	CASRRDRASNQPQHF	TGTGCCAGTAGGAGGGACAGGGCCAGCAATCAGCCCCAGCATTTT
many	-	TRBJ1-2	TRBV2	10	CASRGFGYTF	TGTGCCAGCAGAGGGTTCGGCTACACCTTC
few	-	TRBJ2-7	TRBV9	16	CASSVDVASRSYEQYF	TGTGCCAGCAGCGTAGATGTGGCTAGCCGGTCCTACGAGCAGTACTTC
many	-	TRBJ2-7	TRBV29-1	11	CSVSIGYEQYF	TGCAGCGTCTCGATCGGGTACGAGCAGTACTTC
few	TRBD1	TRBJ1-2	TRBV14	14	CASSQSGTGYGYTF	TGTGCCAGCAGCCAATCCGGGACAGGTTATGGCTACACCTTC
-	TRBD1	TRBJ2-5	TRBV20-1	13	CSTRDRVGETQYF	TGCAGTACCCGGGACAGGGTAGGAGAGACCCAGTACTTC
-	-	TRBJ1-1	TRBV5-1	15	CASSPSRGRDTEAFF	TGCGCCAGCAGCCCCAGCCGAGGTAGGGACACTGAAGCTTTCTTT
-	TRBD1	TRBJ1-3	TRBV7-9	17	CASSSPRQGNSGNTIYF	TGTGCCAGCAGCTCGCCGCGACAGGGGAACTCTGGAAACACCATATATTTT
-	TRBD1	TRBJ2-7	TRBV19	14	CASSSRTGGNEQYF	TGTGCCAGTAGTTCGAGGACAGGGGGCAACGAGCAGTACTTC
few	TRBD1	TRBJ1-4	TRBV7-2	13	CASSSLQGEKLFF	TGTGCCAGCAGTTCCCTACAGGGGGAAAAACTGTTTTTT
many	-	TRBJ1-1	TRBV2	15	CASTGTVNVGTEAFF	TGTGCCAGCACCGGGACGGTGAATGTGGGCACTGAAGCTTTCTTT
-	-	TRBJ2-7	TRBV10-3	13	CASSQTQDYEQYF	TGTGCCAGCAGCCAGACACAGGACTACGAGCAGTACTTC
many	-	TRBJ1-1	TRBV7-9	13	CASSKGQSTEAFF	TGTGCCAGCAGCAAAGGACAGTCCACTGAAGCTTTCTTT
-	-	TRBJ1-2	TRBV25-1	13	CASSRRPNYGYTF	TGTGCCAGCAGTCGACGGCCGAACTATGGCTACACCTTC